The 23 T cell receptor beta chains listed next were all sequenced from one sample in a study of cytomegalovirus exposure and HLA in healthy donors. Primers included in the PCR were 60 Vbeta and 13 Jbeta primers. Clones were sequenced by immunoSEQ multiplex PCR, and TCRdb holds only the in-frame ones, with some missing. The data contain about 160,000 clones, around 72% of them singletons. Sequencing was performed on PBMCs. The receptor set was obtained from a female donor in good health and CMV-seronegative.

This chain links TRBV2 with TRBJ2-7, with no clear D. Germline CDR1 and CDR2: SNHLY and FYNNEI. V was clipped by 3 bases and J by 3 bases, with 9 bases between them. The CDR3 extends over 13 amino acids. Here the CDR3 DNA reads TGTGCCAGCAGTGAGTCTAGTTACTACGAGCAGTACTTC. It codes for CASSESSYYEQYF.

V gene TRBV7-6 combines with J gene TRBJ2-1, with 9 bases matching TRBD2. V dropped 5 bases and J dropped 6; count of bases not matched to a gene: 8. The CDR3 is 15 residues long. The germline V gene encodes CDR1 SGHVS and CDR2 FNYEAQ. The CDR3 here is CASSGGAGGVNEQFF. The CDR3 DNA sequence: TGTGCCAGCAGCGGCGGGGCGGGGGGGGTCAATGAGCAGTTCTTC.

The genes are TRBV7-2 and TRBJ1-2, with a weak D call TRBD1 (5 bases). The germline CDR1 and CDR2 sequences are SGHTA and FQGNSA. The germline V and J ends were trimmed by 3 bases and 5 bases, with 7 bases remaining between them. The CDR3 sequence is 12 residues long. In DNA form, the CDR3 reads TGTGCCAGCAGCTTCGGACAATATGGCTACACCTTC. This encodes CASSFGQYGYTF.

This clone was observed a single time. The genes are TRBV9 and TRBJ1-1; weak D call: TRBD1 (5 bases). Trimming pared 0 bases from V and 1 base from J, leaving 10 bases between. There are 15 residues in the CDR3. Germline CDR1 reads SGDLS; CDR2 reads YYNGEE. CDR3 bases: TGTGCCAGCAGCGTAGGGACATCGAAGAACACTGAAGCTTTCTTT. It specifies CASSVGTSKNTEAFF.

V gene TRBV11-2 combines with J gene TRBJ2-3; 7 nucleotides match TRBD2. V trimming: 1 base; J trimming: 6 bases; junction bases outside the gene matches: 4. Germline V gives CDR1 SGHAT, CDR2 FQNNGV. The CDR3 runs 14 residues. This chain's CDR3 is CASSLAGGGDTQYF. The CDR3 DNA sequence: TGTGCCAGCAGCTTAGCGGGAGGTGGCGATACGCAGTATTTT.

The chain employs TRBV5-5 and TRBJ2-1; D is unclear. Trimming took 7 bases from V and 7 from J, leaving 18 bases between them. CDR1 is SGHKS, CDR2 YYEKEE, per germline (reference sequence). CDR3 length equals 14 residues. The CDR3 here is CASGRVTRSNEQFF. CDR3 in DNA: TGTGCCAGCGGTCGGGTAACCCGCTCTAATGAGCAGTTCTTC.

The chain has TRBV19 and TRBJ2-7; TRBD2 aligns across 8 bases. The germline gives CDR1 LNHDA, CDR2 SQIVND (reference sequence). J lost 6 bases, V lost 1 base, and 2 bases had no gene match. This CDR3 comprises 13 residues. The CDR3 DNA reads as TGTGCCAGTAGTATAGCGGGAGGGGGCGAGCAGTACTTC. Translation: CASSIAGGGEQYF.

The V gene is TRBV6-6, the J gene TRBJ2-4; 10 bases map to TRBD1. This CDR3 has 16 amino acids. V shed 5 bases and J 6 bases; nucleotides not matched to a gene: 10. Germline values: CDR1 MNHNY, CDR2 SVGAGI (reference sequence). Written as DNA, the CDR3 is TGTGCCAGCAGTCTCCGGACAGGGGGGACTTTAAACATTCAGTACTTC. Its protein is CASSLRTGGTLNIQYF.

The CDR3 sequence: CASSSLGASGHNEQFF. CDR3 coding DNA: TGTGCCAGCAGTTCCCTAGGGGCTAGCGGGCACAATGAGCAGTTCTTC. V and J are TRBV27 and TRBJ2-1; 8 bases line up with TRBD2. This CDR3 region has 16 residues. Germline CDR1 MNHEY, CDR2 SMNVEV (reference sequence). After removal of 4 bases from V and 5 bases from J, the junction contained 10 bases not matched to a gene.

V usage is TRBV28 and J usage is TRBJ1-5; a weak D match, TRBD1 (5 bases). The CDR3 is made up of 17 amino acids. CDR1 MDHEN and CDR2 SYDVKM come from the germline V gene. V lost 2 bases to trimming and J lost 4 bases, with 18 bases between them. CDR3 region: CASSLISMGRGNQPQHF. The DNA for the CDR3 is TGTGCCAGCAGTTTAATCTCCATGGGACGGGGGAATCAGCCCCAGCATTTT. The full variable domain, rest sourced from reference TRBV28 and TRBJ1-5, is DVKVTQSSRYLVKRTGEKVFLECVQDMDHENMFWYRQDPGLGLRLIYFSYDVKMKEKGDIPEGYSVSREKKERFSLILESASTNQTSMYLCASSLISMGRGNQPQHFGDGTRLSIL.

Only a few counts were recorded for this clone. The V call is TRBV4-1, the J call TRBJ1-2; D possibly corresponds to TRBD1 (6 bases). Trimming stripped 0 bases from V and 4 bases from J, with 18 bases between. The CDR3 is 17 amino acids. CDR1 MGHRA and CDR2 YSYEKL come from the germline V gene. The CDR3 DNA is TGCGCCAGCAGCCAAGACTCGGGCAGGACAGATTTCTATGGCTACACCTTC. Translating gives CASSQDSGRTDFYGYTF.

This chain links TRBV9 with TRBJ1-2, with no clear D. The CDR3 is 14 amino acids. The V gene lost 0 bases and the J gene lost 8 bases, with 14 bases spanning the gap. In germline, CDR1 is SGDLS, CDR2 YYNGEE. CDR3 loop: CASSVGAGARGYTF. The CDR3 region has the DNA TGTGCCAGCAGCGTAGGTGCGGGAGCCCGGGGCTACACCTTC.

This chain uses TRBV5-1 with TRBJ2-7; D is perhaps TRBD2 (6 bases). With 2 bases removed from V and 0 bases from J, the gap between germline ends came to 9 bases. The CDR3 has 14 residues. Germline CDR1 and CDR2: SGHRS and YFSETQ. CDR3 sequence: CASSLGDFSYEQYF. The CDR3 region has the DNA TGCGCCAGCAGCTTAGGGGACTTCTCCTACGAGCAGTACTTC.

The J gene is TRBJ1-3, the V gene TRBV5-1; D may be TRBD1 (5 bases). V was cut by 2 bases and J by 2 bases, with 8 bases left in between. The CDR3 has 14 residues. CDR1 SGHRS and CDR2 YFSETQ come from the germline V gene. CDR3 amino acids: CASSFREAGNTIYF. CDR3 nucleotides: TGCGCCAGCAGCTTCAGGGAGGCTGGAAACACCATATATTTT.

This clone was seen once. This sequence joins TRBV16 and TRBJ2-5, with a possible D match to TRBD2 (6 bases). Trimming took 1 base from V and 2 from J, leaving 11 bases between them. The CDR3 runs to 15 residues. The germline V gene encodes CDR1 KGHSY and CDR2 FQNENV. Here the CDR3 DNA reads TGTGCCAGCAGCCAATTAGGTCGGGAGCAAGAGACCCAGTACTTC. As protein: CASSQLGREQETQYF.

The DNA of the CDR3 is TGTGCCAGCAGCCCGCGGGGAGCAACTAATGAAAAACTGTTTTTT. Its translation is CASSPRGATNEKLFF. J is TRBJ1-4 and V is TRBV7-2, with no clear D. V lost 5 bases and J 0 bases, leaving 10 bases between the germline ends. Germline loops: CDR1 SGHTA, CDR2 FQGNSA. CDR3 length equals 15 residues.

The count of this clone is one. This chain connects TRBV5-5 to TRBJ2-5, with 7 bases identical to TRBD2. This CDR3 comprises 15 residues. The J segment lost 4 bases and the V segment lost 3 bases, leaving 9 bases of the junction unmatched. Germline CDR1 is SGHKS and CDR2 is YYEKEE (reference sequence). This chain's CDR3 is CASSSLGGIGETQYF. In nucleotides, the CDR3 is TGTGCCAGCAGCTCTCTCGGGGGGATTGGAGAGACCCAGTACTTC.

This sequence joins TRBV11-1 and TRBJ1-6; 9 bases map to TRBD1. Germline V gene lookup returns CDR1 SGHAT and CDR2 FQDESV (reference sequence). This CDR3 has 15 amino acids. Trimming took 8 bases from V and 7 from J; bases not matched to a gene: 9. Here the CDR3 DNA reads TGTGCCAGCGGCGCCGGGACAGGGAACAATTCACCCCTCCACTTT. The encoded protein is CASGAGTGNNSPLHF.

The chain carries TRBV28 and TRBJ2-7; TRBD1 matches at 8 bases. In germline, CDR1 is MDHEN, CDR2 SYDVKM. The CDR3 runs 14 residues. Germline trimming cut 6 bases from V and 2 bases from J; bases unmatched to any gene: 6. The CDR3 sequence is CASSRADRAYEQYF. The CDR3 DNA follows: TGTGCCAGCAGCCGAGCGGACAGGGCCTACGAGCAGTACTTC.

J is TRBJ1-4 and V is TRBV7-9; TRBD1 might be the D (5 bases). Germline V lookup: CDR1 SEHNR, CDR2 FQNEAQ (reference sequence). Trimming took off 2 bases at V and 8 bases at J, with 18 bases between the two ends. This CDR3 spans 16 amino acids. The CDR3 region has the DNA TGTGCCAGCAGCTTAAGGCGGGGAGCTTGGGGCGAAAAACTGTTTTTT. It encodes CASSLRRGAWGEKLFF.

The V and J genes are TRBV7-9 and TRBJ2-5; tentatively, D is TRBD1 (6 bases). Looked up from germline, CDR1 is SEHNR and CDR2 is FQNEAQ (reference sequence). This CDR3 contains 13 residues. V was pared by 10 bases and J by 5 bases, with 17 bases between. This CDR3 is CATVNRVGETQYF. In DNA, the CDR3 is TGTGCCACCGTTAACAGGGTAGGGGAGACCCAGTACTTC.

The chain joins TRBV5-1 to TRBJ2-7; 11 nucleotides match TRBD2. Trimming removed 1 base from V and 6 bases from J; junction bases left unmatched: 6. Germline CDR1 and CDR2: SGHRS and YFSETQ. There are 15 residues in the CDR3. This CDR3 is CASSLSLAGASEQYF. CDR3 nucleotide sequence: TGCGCCAGCAGCTTGTCACTAGCGGGAGCCTCCGAGCAGTACTTC.

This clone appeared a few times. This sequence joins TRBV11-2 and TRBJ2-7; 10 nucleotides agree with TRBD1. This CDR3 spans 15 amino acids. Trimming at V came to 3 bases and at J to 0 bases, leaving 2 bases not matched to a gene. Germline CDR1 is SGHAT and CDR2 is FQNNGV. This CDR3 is CASSLGQGPSYEQYF. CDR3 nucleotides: TGTGCCAGCAGCTTGGGACAGGGGCCCTCCTACGAGCAGTACTTC.